These T cell receptor beta chains were read from a single sample in a study of CD8 T cells in ankylosing spondylitis. Via MiXCR, TCRdb re-called the 5' RACE reads, giving one row per CDR3 protein. The sample holds 100,000 to 150,000 distinct CDR3 sequences, approximately 14% seen once. The sample comprised blood, either unsorted or a sorted T cell fraction (not recorded which). These receptors all come from a female donor with ankylosing spondylitis or in good health (not recorded which). Both conserved end residues are part of each CDR3. D genes are given only for firm matches. The listing skips clone size in some rows; elsewhere it reads once, few, many or a size class.

j_call	clone_size	d_call	v_call	cdr3_nt	cdr3_aa
TRBJ1-5	.	.	TRBV28	TGTGCCAGCAGACGACCGGAGGGCAATCAGCCCCAGCATTTT	CASRRPEGNQPQHF
TRBJ1-2	few	TRBD1	TRBV5-1	TGCGCCAGCAGCACCTCGACAGGGTTCTATGGCTACACCTTC	CASSTSTGFYGYTF
TRBJ2-6	few	.	TRBV29-1	TGCAGCGTTGAGGAGTCCGGGGCCAACGTCCTGACTTTC	CSVEESGANVLTF
TRBJ2-3	.	.	TRBV5-1	TGCGCCAGCAGCTTGGTTGGGATAAGCACAGATACGCAGTATTTT	CASSLVGISTDTQYF
TRBJ2-1	few	TRBD2	TRBV6-1	TGTGCCAGCAGTAGAGCGGGAGTGAGTCACAATGAGCAGTTCTTC	CASSRAGVSHNEQFF
TRBJ1-4	.	.	TRBV14	TGTGCCAGCAGCCAAGCAGTAATGCCTAATGAAAAACTGTTTTTT	CASSQAVMPNEKLFF
TRBJ1-5	.	.	TRBV20-1	TGCAGTGCTACACTCGGGGGGAGTCAGCCCCAGCATTTT	CSATLGGSQPQHF
TRBJ2-7	many	.	TRBV29-1	TGCAGCGTTACGGCCAGCTACGAGCAGTACTTC	CSVTASYEQYF
TRBJ1-1	many	.	TRBV5-1	TGCGCCAGCCGAGATCACAGCGAGCAAGCTTTCTTT	CASRDHSEQAFF
TRBJ2-3	many	.	TRBV20-1	TGCAGTGCTAGAGGAGGGGGGGGAGGCACAGATACGCAGTATTTT	CSARGGGGGTDTQYF
TRBJ2-3	few	TRBD1	TRBV19	TGTGCCAGTAGCGGCGGACAGGGGTCAGATACGCAGTATTTT	CASSGGQGSDTQYF
TRBJ1-3	many	.	TRBV20-1	TGCAGTGCTAGAGATGGAGGGGCTCAGGGCACCATATATTTT	CSARDGGAQGTIYF
TRBJ2-3	.	TRBD2	TRBV28	TGTGCCAGCAGTTCTCCTCGCGGGGGGGCCACAGATACGCAGTATTTT	CASSSPRGGATDTQYF
TRBJ2-3	many	.	TRBV10-3	TGTGCCATCAGTGGGGCTTCCACAGATACGCAGTATTTT	CAISGASTDTQYF
TRBJ2-7	many	TRBD1	TRBV25-1	TGTGCCAGCAGTGCGGGACAGGGGGCTCTACACGAGCAGTACTTC	CASSAGQGALHEQYF
TRBJ2-7	few	.	TRBV4-1	TGCGCCAGCAGCCAAGATCTGGCAGGGACCTACGAGCAGTACTTC	CASSQDLAGTYEQYF
TRBJ2-3	many	TRBD1	TRBV5-1	TGCGCCAGCAGCGAACCGGACAGGGGAGATACGCAGTATTTT	CASSEPDRGDTQYF
TRBJ2-1	many	.	TRBV6-2/TRBV6-3	TGTGCCAGCAGGGTGAGCTCCTACAATGAGCAGTTCTTC	CASRVSSYNEQFF
TRBJ2-5	.	TRBD2	TRBV7-2	TGTGCCAGCAGCTCCGCCGGCGGGGGGTCTCAAGAGACCCAGTACTTC	CASSSAGGGSQETQYF
TRBJ1-2	.	.	TRBV9	TGTGCCAGCAGCGAGCGGGACGTCGACTATGGCTACACCTTC	CASSERDVDYGYTF
TRBJ1-5	many	TRBD1	TRBV6-1	TGTGCCAGCAGCCCGGGACAGGGGGACAATCAGCCCCAGCATTTT	CASSPGQGDNQPQHF
TRBJ2-7	.	TRBD1	TRBV3-1	TGTGCCAGCAGCCAAAAAACAGGGGCTTTTTCCTACGAGCAGTACTTC	CASSQKTGAFSYEQYF
TRBJ1-2	many	TRBD1	TRBV5-5	TGTGCCAGCAGCCGAGGGGGCCTGAGTGTGTTCTATGGCTACACCTTC	CASSRGGLSVFYGYTF
TRBJ1-5	many	TRBD1	TRBV6-1	TGTGCCAGCGGGACAGGGGTTAATCAGCCCCAGCATTTT	CASGTGVNQPQHF
TRBJ1-1	.	TRBD1	TRBV27	TGTGCCAGCAGTTTATCGTATTTGGGCAGGGGGAACACTGAACCTTTCTTT	CASSLSYLGRGNTEPFF
TRBJ1-1	many	.	TRBV10-3	TGTGCCATCAGTGGGACAGTCATGAACACTGAAGCTTTCTTT	CAISGTVMNTEAFF
TRBJ2-2	many	TRBD1	TRBV29-1	TGCAGCGTGACGGGACAGGGAAACACCGGGGAGCTGTTTTTT	CSVTGQGNTGELFF
TRBJ2-4	.	.	TRBV4-1	TGCGCCAGCAGCCAAGCCCCGGGGACACTAGCCAAAAACATTCAGTACTTC	CASSQAPGTLAKNIQYF
TRBJ2-1	few	.	TRBV7-9	TGTGCCAGCAGCTTAGCAACGAGTGAGCAGTTCTTC	CASSLATSEQFF
TRBJ2-2	many	.	TRBV27	TGTGCCAGCAGTTTCGATAGGAGGGAGCTGTTTTTT	CASSFDRRELFF
TRBJ2-7	few	.	TRBV20-1	TGCAGTGCCCCCCAGCCGGGACACGACCCCCTCGAGCAGTACTTC	CSAPQPGHDPLEQYF
TRBJ1-6	many	.	TRBV6-1	TGTGCCAGCAGCCGCGGACAGTATAATTCACCCCTCCACTTT	CASSRGQYNSPLHF
TRBJ2-1	many	.	TRBV5-1	TGCGCCAGCAGCTTGGATCCGCAAAGCTCCTACAATGAGCAGTTCTTC	CASSLDPQSSYNEQFF
TRBJ1-5	few	.	TRBV20-1	TGCAGTGCTAGAGTCGGTGCAGGGAACCAGCCCCAGCATTTT	CSARVGAGNQPQHF
TRBJ1-5	few	.	TRBV2	TGTGCCAGCACTGGACACATCAATCAGCCCCAGCATTTT	CASTGHINQPQHF